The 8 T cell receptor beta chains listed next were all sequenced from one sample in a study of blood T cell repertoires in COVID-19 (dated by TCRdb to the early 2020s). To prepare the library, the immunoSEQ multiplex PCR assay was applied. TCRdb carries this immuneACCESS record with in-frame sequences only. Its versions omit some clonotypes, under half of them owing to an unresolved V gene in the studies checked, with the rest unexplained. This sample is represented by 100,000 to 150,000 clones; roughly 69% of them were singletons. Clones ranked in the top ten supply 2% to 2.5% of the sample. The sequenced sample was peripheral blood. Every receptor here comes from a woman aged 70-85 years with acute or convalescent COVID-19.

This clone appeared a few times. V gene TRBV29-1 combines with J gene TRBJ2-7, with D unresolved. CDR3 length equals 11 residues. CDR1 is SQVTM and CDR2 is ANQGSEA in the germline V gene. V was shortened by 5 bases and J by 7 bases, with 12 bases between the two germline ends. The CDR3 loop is CSVSTAREQYF. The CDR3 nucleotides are TGCAGCGTTTCCACAGCCAGAGAGCAGTACTTC.

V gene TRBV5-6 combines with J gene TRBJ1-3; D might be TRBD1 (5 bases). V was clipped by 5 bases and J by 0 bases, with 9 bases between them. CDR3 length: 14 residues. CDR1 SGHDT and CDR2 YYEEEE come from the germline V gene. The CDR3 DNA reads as TGTGCCAGCAGGTTGAGGGGCTCTGGAAACACCATATATTTT. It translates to CASRLRGSGNTIYF.

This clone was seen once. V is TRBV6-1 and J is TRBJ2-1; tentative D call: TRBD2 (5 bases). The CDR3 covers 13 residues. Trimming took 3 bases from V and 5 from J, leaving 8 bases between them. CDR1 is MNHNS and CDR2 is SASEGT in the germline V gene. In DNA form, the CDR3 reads TGTGCCAGCAGTGATGGGAGTAACAATGAGCAGTTCTTC. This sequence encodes CASSDGSNNEQFF.

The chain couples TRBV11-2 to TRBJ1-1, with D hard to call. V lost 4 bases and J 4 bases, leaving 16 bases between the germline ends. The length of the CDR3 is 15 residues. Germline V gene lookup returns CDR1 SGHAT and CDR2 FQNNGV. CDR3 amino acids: CASSSSTALGTEAFF. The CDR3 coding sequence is TGTGCCAGCAGCTCTTCAACAGCCTTGGGCACTGAAGCTTTCTTT.

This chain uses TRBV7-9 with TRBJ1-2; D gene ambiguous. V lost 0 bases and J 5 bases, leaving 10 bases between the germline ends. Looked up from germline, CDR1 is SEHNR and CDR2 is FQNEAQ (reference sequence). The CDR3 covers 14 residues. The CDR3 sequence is CASSLAVRGYGYTF. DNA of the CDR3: TGTGCCAGCAGCTTAGCGGTCCGGGGTTATGGCTACACCTTC.

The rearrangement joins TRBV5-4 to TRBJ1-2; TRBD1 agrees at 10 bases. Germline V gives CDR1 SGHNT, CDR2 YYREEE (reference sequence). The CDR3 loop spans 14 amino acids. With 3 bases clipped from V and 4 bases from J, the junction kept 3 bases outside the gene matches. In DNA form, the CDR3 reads TGTGCCAGCAGCTGGGACAGGGGAACCTATGGCTACACCTTC. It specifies CASSWDRGTYGYTF.

The CDR3 region has the DNA TGTGCCAGCAGCTTAGCGCTGACTAGCGGGGGGCCAGGGAATACGCAGTATTTT. Its translation: CASSLALTSGGPGNTQYF. The V call is TRBV7-6, the J call TRBJ2-3; the match to TRBD2 covers 13 bases. With V trimmed by 0 bases and J by 7 bases, 10 bases remained unmatched. This CDR3 region has 18 residues. Germline V gene data show CDR1 as SGHVS and CDR2 as FNYEAQ.

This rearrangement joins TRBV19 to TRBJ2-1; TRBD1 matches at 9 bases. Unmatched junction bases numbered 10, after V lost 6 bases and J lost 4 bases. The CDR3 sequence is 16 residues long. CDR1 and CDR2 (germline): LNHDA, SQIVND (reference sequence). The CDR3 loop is CASRIAPGQGYNEQFF. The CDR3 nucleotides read TGTGCCAGTAGGATTGCACCGGGACAGGGATACAATGAGCAGTTCTTC.